This T cell receptor (beta chain) was found in a study of T cells in Graves' hyperthyroidism and ophthalmopathy. This clonotype was seen ten or more times. RNA transcripts provided the source from which TCR beta CDR3 regions were amplified. Primed by the HTBI set, a first-round RT-PCR was run on the TCR CDR3. TCRdb re-derived calls from the multiplex PCR reads in MiXCR, one entry per CDR3 protein. The table records around 300,000 distinct CDR3 sequences, about 13% of them present only once. The CDR3 spans 16 residues. V lost 0 bases and J lost 3, with 14 bases in between. Germline CDR1 and CDR2: SNHLY and FYNNEI. Aged 18 to 65, the patients had hyperthyroidism that was newly diagnosed and had lasted under 2 months.

The sequenced sample was blood. This chain connects TRBV2 to TRBJ2-5; the D gene is possibly TRBD2 (5 bases). The TCR comes from a woman between 35 and 50 years old with Graves' hyperthyroidism. CDR3 in DNA: TGTGCCAGCAGTGAAGCGCTTCTCGTGGGAGAAGAGACCCAGTACTTC. As protein: CASSEALLVGEETQYF. Full variable domain (missing parts from reference TRBV2 and TRBJ2-5): EPEVTQTPSHQVTQMGQEVILRCVPISNHLYFYWYRQILGQKVEFLVSFYNNEISEKSEIFDDQFSVERPDGSNFTLKIRSTKLEDSAMYFCASSEALLVGEETQYFGPGTRLLVL.